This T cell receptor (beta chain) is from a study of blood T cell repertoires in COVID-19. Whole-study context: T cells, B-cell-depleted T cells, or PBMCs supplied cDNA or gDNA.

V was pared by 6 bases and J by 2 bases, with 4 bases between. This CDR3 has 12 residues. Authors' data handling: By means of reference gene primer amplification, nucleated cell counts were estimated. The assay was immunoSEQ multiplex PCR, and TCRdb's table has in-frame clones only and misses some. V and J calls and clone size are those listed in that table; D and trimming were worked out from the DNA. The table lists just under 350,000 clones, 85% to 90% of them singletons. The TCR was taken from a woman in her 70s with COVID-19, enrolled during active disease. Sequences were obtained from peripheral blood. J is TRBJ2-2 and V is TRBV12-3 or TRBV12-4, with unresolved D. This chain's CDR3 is CASSINTGELFF. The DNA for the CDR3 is TGTGCCAGCAGCATTAACACCGGGGAGCTGTTTTTT.